The 28 T cell receptor beta chains below all came from one sample that was sequenced in a study of early T cells in non-severe SARS-CoV-2 infection. TCRdb ran MiXCR on the 5' RACE reads and lists one entry per CDR3 protein. The sample lists 50,000 to 75,000 distinct CDR3 sequences; approximately 6.1% were seen once. The material sequenced was whole blood, taken at baseline. These receptors all come from an adult who was a healthcare worker with PCR-confirmed SARS-CoV-2 infection or an uninfected control (not recorded which).

This clonotype was picked up a small number of times. The V and J genes are TRBV4-1 and TRBJ2-3; 7 bases agree with TRBD1. CDR1 MGHRA and CDR2 YSYEKL come from the germline V gene. The J segment lost 4 bases and the V segment lost 4 bases, leaving 17 bases of the junction unmatched. The CDR3 is made up of 18 amino acids. In DNA form, the CDR3 reads TGCGCCAGCAGCCCCCTATGGACAGGACGAATACAAGCAGATACGCAGTATTTT. This sequence encodes CASSPLWTGRIQADTQYF.

Ten or more counts support this clonotype. CDR3 residues: CASSQRTGDDGYTF. The CDR3, as DNA: TGCGCCAGCAGCCAACGGACAGGCGACGATGGCTACACCTTC. This rearrangement joins TRBV4-1 to TRBJ1-2, with 7 bases aligning to TRBD1. The CDR3 loop spans 14 amino acids. Germline lookup yields CDR1 MGHRA and CDR2 YSYEKL. J lost 6 bases, V lost 2 bases, and 6 bases had no gene match.

This clonotype was detected ten times or more. The chain uses TRBV7-2 and TRBJ2-3; no clear D. Trimming stripped 2 bases from V and 8 bases from J, with 8 bases between. Germline V CDR1 and CDR2: SGHTA, FQGNSA. This CDR3 comprises 12 residues. CDR3 sequence reads: CASSLLVSTQYF. The CDR3 coding sequence is TGTGCCAGCAGCTTACTAGTTTCTACGCAGTATTTT.

This clonotype is a singleton in its sample. This could be a read error, since a much larger clone is one nucleotide away. The chain uses TRBV7-2 and TRBJ2-7; maybe TRBD1 (6 bases). Germline V CDR1 and CDR2: SGHTA, FQGNSA. This CDR3 is built from 14 residues. The CDR3 DNA is TGTGCCGGCAGCTCCCAGGGGAGCTCCTACGAGCAGTACTTC. This codes for CAGSSQGSSYEQYF.

Many counts were recorded for this clonotype. The chain couples TRBV24-1 to TRBJ2-1; TRBD1 matches 11 bases. Per the germline V gene, CDR1 is KGHDR and CDR2 is SFDVKD. CDR3 length equals 16 residues. The ends lost 4 bases at V and 4 bases at J; junction bases unmatched: 5. The CDR3 here is CATSEGQGGRYNEQFF. The CDR3 DNA follows: TGTGCCACCAGTGAGGGACAGGGGGGTCGTTACAATGAGCAGTTCTTC.

The sample holds many counts of this clonotype. This chain links TRBV2 with TRBJ1-4, with 10 bases fitting TRBD1. The V gene end was trimmed by 11 bases and the J gene end by 3 bases; junction bases not matched to a gene: 12. The germline V gene has CDR1 SNHLY and CDR2 FYNNEI. The CDR3 runs 16 residues. The CDR3 sequence is CAWDRGMRLSNEKLFF. The CDR3 DNA reads as TGTGCCTGGGACAGGGGAATGAGGCTGTCTAATGAAAAACTGTTTTTT.

The table lists this clonotype with many counts. This chain links TRBV12-3 or TRBV12-4 with TRBJ2-3; TRBD2 aligns across 14 bases. The V gene end was trimmed by 4 bases and the J gene end by 1 base; junction bases not matched to a gene: 10. This CDR3 is 19 amino acids long. For the CDR3, the DNA is TGTGCCAGCAGTTCCCCGACTAGCGGGGGGGGCTTGGGCACAGATACGCAGTATTTT. Its translation: CASSSPTSGGGLGTDTQYF.

The rearrangement uses TRBV3-1 and TRBJ2-3, with unresolved D. The germline V gene encodes CDR1 LGHDT and CDR2 YNNKEL (reference sequence). The CDR3 loop spans 15 amino acids. The ends were cut back, 0 bases at V and 0 bases at J, with 7 bases in the middle. The CDR3 DNA sequence: TGTGCCAGCAGCCAAGACTTTGCAAGCACAGATACGCAGTATTTT. Protein sequence: CASSQDFASTDTQYF.

This clonotype was observed a few times. The chain links TRBV6-1 to TRBJ1-2; no firm D call. Germline V CDR1 and CDR2: MNHNS, SASEGT. The CDR3 covers 11 residues. The germline V and J ends were trimmed by 2 bases and 8 bases, with 6 bases remaining between them. The CDR3 here is CASSERRGYTF. The CDR3 DNA reads as TGTGCCAGCAGTGAAAGGCGGGGCTACACCTTC.

This clonotype was observed a few times. The chain has TRBV6-1 and TRBJ1-5; D is unclear. The germline V and J ends were trimmed by 5 bases and 5 bases, with 10 bases remaining between them. The CDR3 has 13 residues. Germline-derived CDR1 and CDR2 are MNHNS and SASEGT. CDR3 sequence (DNA): TGTGCCAGCAGTTCGATTAAAGATCAGCCCCAGCATTTT. This sequence encodes CASSSIKDQPQHF.

This clonotype was counted between two and nine times. This sequence joins TRBV6-2 or TRBV6-3 and TRBJ2-5; 9 nucleotides match TRBD1. Losses at the gene ends were 4 bases for V and 9 bases for J; bases not matched to a gene: 6. The CDR3 contains 13 residues. Germline-derived CDR1 and CDR2 are MNHEY and SVGEGT. Here the CDR3 DNA reads TGTGCCAGCAGTTCCCGGGACAGGGATGCCCAGTACTTC. As protein: CASSSRDRDAQYF.

This clonotype was seen ten or more times. The rearrangement links TRBV11-2 to TRBJ2-7; D gene ambiguous. The CDR3 length is 13 residues. The V end lost 5 bases, the J end lost 5 bases, and 13 bases lay between the germline ends. Looked up from germline, CDR1 is SGHAT and CDR2 is FQNNGV. For the CDR3, the DNA is TGTGCCAGCAGCCCAGTTGGTGTCGACGAGCAGTACTTC. Protein product: CASSPVGVDEQYF.

This clonotype has at least ten counts. In nucleotides, the CDR3 is TGTGCCAGCAACCTGGACCCGGGTGTGAAAACCGGGGAGCTGTTTTTT. Encoded protein: CASNLDPGVKTGELFF. This sequence joins TRBV12-3 or TRBV12-4 and TRBJ2-2; D not resolved. CDR3 length: 16 amino acids. Trimming stripped 7 bases from V and 5 bases from J, with 20 bases between.

The sample holds a few counts of this clonotype. This sequence joins TRBV7-6 and TRBJ2-1; D ambiguous. The ends were cut back, 3 bases at V and 7 bases at J, with 4 bases in the middle. CDR1 is SGHVS, CDR2 FNYEAQ, per germline. The CDR3 is 11 residues long. CDR3 in DNA: TGTGCCAGCAGCTTCTCGAATGAGCAGTTCTTC. This sequence encodes CASSFSNEQFF.

This clonotype has only a few counts. V is TRBV7-2 and J is TRBJ2-4; D is unresolved. CDR1 and CDR2 from the germline V gene are SGHTA and FQGNSA. The CDR3 loop spans 16 amino acids. Trimming removed 3 bases at V and 0 bases at J, with 12 bases between. The CDR3 protein is CASSFQSYLAKNIQYF. The CDR3 DNA reads as TGTGCCAGCAGCTTCCAAAGTTACCTAGCCAAAAACATTCAGTACTTC.

In this sample, this clonotype turned up many times. The chain uses TRBV7-9 and TRBJ2-5; D unclear. The CDR3 has 13 residues. Germline V gene data show CDR1 as SEHNR and CDR2 as FQNEAQ (reference sequence). V gave up 3 bases and J gave up 2 bases, with 7 bases separating them. The CDR3 here is CASSLDWQETQYF. CDR3 DNA sequence: TGTGCCAGCAGCTTGGATTGGCAAGAGACCCAGTACTTC.

The chain joins TRBV6-6 to TRBJ2-7; 7 bases agree with TRBD2. Trimming at V came to 2 bases and at J to 3 bases, leaving 7 bases not matched to a gene. This CDR3 contains 15 residues. The germline CDR1 and CDR2 sequences are MNHNY and SVGAGI (reference sequence). CDR3 nucleotide sequence: TGTGCCAGCAGTTACGGGGCGGGAGAGGGCTACGAGCAGTACTTC. Its protein product is CASSYGAGEGYEQYF.

This clonotype was detected only a few times. This chain connects TRBV29-1 to TRBJ2-7, with 10 bases matching TRBD1. Unmatched junction bases numbered 9, after V lost 7 bases and J lost 9 bases. CDR3 length: 12 residues. From germline, CDR1 is SQVTM and CDR2 ANQGSEA. DNA of the CDR3: TGCAGCGCCGGGACAGGGGAAACGTTGCAGTACTTC. This codes for CSAGTGETLQYF.

This clonotype was detected ten times or more. The rearrangement uses TRBV5-1 and TRBJ2-3; 14 nucleotides agree with TRBD2. The CDR3 runs 16 residues. Per the germline V gene, CDR1 is SGHRS and CDR2 is YFSETQ. The trim removed 4 bases at V and 5 bases at J, leaving 6 bases unmatched. CDR3 nucleotides: TGCGCCAGCAGCACGGGACTAGCGGGAGTTAAAGATACGCAGTATTTT. Residues: CASSTGLAGVKDTQYF.

This clonotype was seen at least ten times. The J gene is TRBJ1-1, the V gene TRBV7-3, with 7 nucleotides matching TRBD1. The CDR3 runs 14 residues. Germline CDR1 and CDR2: SGHTA and FQGTGA. Trimming at V came to 4 bases and at J to 3 bases, leaving 5 bases not matched to a gene. In DNA, the CDR3 is TGTGCCAGCAGCTCGCGGGACAGCCACACTGAAGCTTTCTTT. Translated: CASSSRDSHTEAFF.

The sample holds many counts of this clonotype. The V and J genes are TRBV4-1 and TRBJ1-5; weak D call: TRBD1 (5 bases). V was shortened by 0 bases and J by 0 bases, with 12 bases between the two germline ends. Germline V gives CDR1 MGHRA, CDR2 YSYEKL. This CDR3 contains 17 residues. The DNA of the CDR3 is TGCGCCAGCAGCCAAGAATACGGGGGGATTAGCAATCAGCCCCAGCATTTT. It is translated as CASSQEYGGISNQPQHF.

This clonotype was detected many times. CDR3 bases: TGTGCCAGCAGCTCCCATTACGAGCAGTACTTC. It yields the protein CASSSHYEQYF. The V and J genes are TRBV4-2 and TRBJ2-7; no clear D gene. Per the germline V gene, CDR1 is LGHNA and CDR2 is YNFKEQ. The CDR3 extends over 11 amino acids. V lost 5 bases to trimming and J lost 4 bases, with 6 bases between them.

The chain has TRBV11-2 and TRBJ2-7; tentative D call: TRBD1 (6 bases). The CDR3 extends over 14 amino acids. V gave up 1 base and J gave up 2 bases, with 9 bases separating them. Germline loops: CDR1 SGHAT, CDR2 FQNNGV. CDR3 region: CASSLVGQTYEQYF. The CDR3 region has the DNA TGTGCCAGCAGCTTAGTAGGACAGACCTACGAGCAGTACTTC.

Many counts were recorded for this clonotype. The rearrangement links TRBV28 to TRBJ2-7; 8 bases are a match to TRBD1. Germline CDR1 and CDR2: MDHEN and SYDVKM. This CDR3 comprises 15 residues. V lost 4 bases, J lost 3 bases, and 8 bases stayed unmatched. DNA of the CDR3: TGTGCCAGCAGTTGGACAGGGATTGGGATCTACGAGCAGTACTTC. It translates to CASSWTGIGIYEQYF.

This clonotype was seen repeatedly, ten times or more. This chain uses TRBV28 with TRBJ2-7; D is possibly TRBD1 (5 bases). The length of the CDR3 is 12 residues. Trimming took off 7 bases at V and 9 bases at J, with 16 bases between the two ends. Germline assignment: CDR1 MDHEN and CDR2 SYDVKM. CDR3 DNA sequence: TGTGCCAGCACCCCCCCTAGGGGTGTGCAGTACTTC. This encodes CASTPPRGVQYF.

In this sample, this clonotype turned up many times. This chain connects TRBV2 to TRBJ2-1; 10 nucleotides agree with TRBD2. V was pared by 3 bases and J by 10 bases, with 6 bases of the junction left unmatched. CDR1 and CDR2 from the germline V gene are SNHLY and FYNNEI. This CDR3 is 14 amino acids long. CDR3 loop: CASSEIPTSGEQFF. CDR3 DNA: TGTGCCAGCAGTGAGATACCGACTAGCGGGGAGCAGTTCTTC.

The chain joins TRBV5-1 to TRBJ2-5; D may be TRBD1 (6 bases). Germline loops: CDR1 SGHRS, CDR2 YFSETQ. CDR3 length: 13 residues. V was pared by 2 bases and J by 5 bases, with 10 bases between. CDR3 loop: CASSLRGTETQYF. CDR3 nucleotide sequence: TGCGCCAGCAGCTTAAGGGGGACGGAGACCCAGTACTTC.

This clonotype occurred many times. The V and J genes are TRBV7-6 and TRBJ2-5; D may be TRBD2 (6 bases). The CDR3 consists of 13 residues. The V end lost 5 bases, the J end lost 4 bases, and 11 bases lay between the germline ends. CDR1 is SGHVS and CDR2 is FNYEAQ in the germline V gene. CDR3 residues: CASSPGTPETQYF. The CDR3 region has the DNA TGTGCCAGCAGCCCCGGGACTCCAGAGACCCAGTACTTC.